The 19 T cell receptor beta chains below all came from one sample that was sequenced in a study of OX40 agonist ivuxolimab in advanced cancers. Libraries were prepared by immunoSEQ multiplex PCR; TCRdb keeps only in-frame clonotypes and omits some of them. The profile covers about 73,000 clones, with about 89% appearing a single time and approximately 0.72% taken by the ten largest. The sequencing used CD4+ or CD8+ T cells sorted from blood, collected in a trial of the OX40 agonist ivuxolimab. These receptors all come from an adult with an advanced solid tumor such as melanoma, head and neck, liver or kidney cancer.

J is TRBJ2-7 and V is TRBV7-2; 10 positions agree with TRBD1. The length of the CDR3 is 15 residues. Per the germline V gene, CDR1 is SGHTA and CDR2 is FQGNSA. V was clipped by 6 bases and J by 2 bases; unmatched bases: 7. This CDR3 reads CASSSWGTGAYEQYF. CDR3 DNA sequence: TGTGCCAGCAGTTCATGGGGGACAGGGGCCTACGAGCAGTACTTC.

This clone was seen only once. This chain joins TRBV19 and TRBJ1-4; TRBD1 matches at 9 bases. J lost 6 bases, V lost 5 bases, and 7 bases had no gene match. The CDR3 length is 15 residues. Germline V CDR1 and CDR2: LNHDA, SQIVND (reference sequence). The CDR3 DNA reads as TGTGCCAGTAGTGCGACACAGGGGGCTTATGAAAAACTGTTTTTT. Its translation: CASSATQGAYEKLFF.

V gene TRBV19 combines with J gene TRBJ1-5; tentatively, D is TRBD1 (6 bases). The CDR3 runs to 15 residues. Trimming took off 3 bases at V and 4 bases at J, with 13 bases between the two ends. Germline lookup yields CDR1 LNHDA and CDR2 SQIVND (reference sequence). The CDR3 DNA reads as TGTGCCAGTAGTATGAGGGGGGTGTTTAATCAGCCCCAGCATTTT. Protein product: CASSMRGVFNQPQHF.

V is TRBV6-5 and J is TRBJ2-7; a weak D match, TRBD1 (6 bases). CDR1 is MNHEY, CDR2 SVGAGI, per germline. This CDR3 region has 15 residues. Trimming took off 0 bases at V and 1 base at J, with 10 bases between the two ends. CDR3 in amino acids: CASSYSRDISYEQYF. Here the CDR3 DNA reads TGTGCCAGCAGTTACTCCCGGGACATTTCCTACGAGCAGTACTTC.

The CDR3 here is CASSQGGVWEKLFF. Here the CDR3 DNA reads TGTGCCAGCAGCCAGGGGGGCGTTTGGGAAAAACTGTTTTTT. The chain uses TRBV28 and TRBJ1-4; 7 bases match TRBD1. Trimming removed 6 bases from V and 8 bases from J; junction bases left unmatched: 9. Germline V lookup: CDR1 MDHEN, CDR2 SYDVKM. This CDR3 has 14 amino acids.

This chain joins TRBV30 and TRBJ1-1; 7 bases are shared with TRBD1. Germline CDR1 GTSNPN, CDR2 SVGIG (reference sequence). The CDR3 is made up of 12 amino acids. Trimming took 8 bases from V and 6 from J; bases not matched to a gene: 9. CDR3 coding DNA: TGTGCCACGCAGGGGGGGGGAGCTGAAGCTTTCTTT. Protein: CATQGGGAEAFF.

CDR3 residues: CASRGGQTNTGELFF. CDR3 nucleotide sequence: TGTGCCAGCAGGGGAGGACAGACGAACACCGGGGAGCTGTTTTTT. The J gene is TRBJ2-2, the V gene TRBV6-1, with D perhaps being TRBD1 or TRBD2 (6 bases each). Per germline, CDR1 MNHNS and CDR2 SASEGT. Trimming took 6 bases from V and 0 from J, leaving 11 bases between them. The CDR3 contains 15 residues.

This clone was seen once. The chain uses TRBV11-2 and TRBJ2-1; no clear D. The CDR3 is 12 amino acids. Trimming shortened V by 5 bases and J by 6 bases, and 8 bases separated the two germline ends. Germline CDR1 reads SGHAT; CDR2 reads FQNNGV. The CDR3 region has the DNA TGTGCCAGCAGCCGGACGGGCAATGAGCAGTTCTTC. Amino acids: CASSRTGNEQFF.

This chain links TRBV28 with TRBJ1-1; D perhaps matches TRBD1 (5 bases). Germline loops: CDR1 MDHEN, CDR2 SYDVKM. This CDR3 has 12 amino acids. Trimming removed 6 bases at V and 3 bases at J, with 8 bases between. DNA for the CDR3: TGTGCCAGCAGCAGGGTTTACACTGAAGCTTTCTTT. Protein: CASSRVYTEAFF.

The V gene is TRBV6-1, the J gene TRBJ1-2; no clear D. This CDR3 has 13 residues. V was cut by 5 bases and J by 7 bases, with 14 bases left in between. In germline, CDR1 is MNHNS, CDR2 SASEGT. Written as DNA, the CDR3 is TGTGCCAGCAGTCAACCAGGTTCGGCTGGCTACACCTTC. As protein: CASSQPGSAGYTF.

The chain employs TRBV19 and TRBJ2-3; the D gene is possibly TRBD2 (6 bases). V shed 8 bases and J shed 5 bases, with 17 bases lying between them. Germline V gene data show CDR1 as LNHDA and CDR2 as SQIVND (reference sequence). The length of the CDR3 is 14 residues. The CDR3 coding sequence is TGTGCCAGTTGGGACTCCGGGTTGGAAGATACGCAGTATTTT. This translates into CASWDSGLEDTQYF.

A remark on this clone: The same CDR3 arises from other DNA sequences in this sample as well. This chain connects TRBV10-1 to TRBJ1-1; maybe TRBD1 (5 bases). The germline V and J ends were trimmed by 6 bases and 1 base, with 9 bases remaining between them. Per germline, CDR1 WNHNN and CDR2 SYGVQD (reference sequence). The CDR3 contains 13 residues. The CDR3 bases are TGCGCCAGCAGCCCAGGGCCGAACACTGAAGCTTTCTTT. It codes for CASSPGPNTEAFF.

The gene calls are TRBV5-1 and TRBJ2-3, with TRBD1 matching 9 bases. CDR3 length: 15 amino acids. Germline V CDR1 and CDR2: SGHRS, YFSETQ. With V trimmed by 2 bases and J by 6 bases, 7 bases remained unmatched. This CDR3 reads CASSLQGAPRDTQYF. Written as DNA, the CDR3 is TGCGCCAGCAGCTTACAGGGGGCGCCGAGGGATACGCAGTATTTT.

This clone was observed a few times. This chain connects TRBV11-3 to TRBJ2-2, with TRBD2 matching over 11 bases. The germline V gene encodes CDR1 SGHNT and CDR2 YENEEA. The CDR3 totals 18 residues. After removal of 3 bases from V and 3 bases from J, the junction contained 9 bases not matched to a gene. CDR3 sequence: CASSFSSGGASYTGELFF. CDR3 coding DNA: TGTGCCAGCAGCTTCAGTAGCGGGGGGGCCTCGTACACCGGGGAGCTGTTTTTT.

The chain joins TRBV19 to TRBJ1-5, with D possibly being TRBD1 (5 bases). Trimming took 10 bases from V and 2 from J, leaving 12 bases between them. CDR1 is LNHDA and CDR2 is SQIVND in the germline V gene (reference sequence). CDR3 length equals 13 residues. Written as DNA, the CDR3 is TGTGCCATCGTACGGGGCCGCAATCAGCCCCAGCATTTT. It translates to CAIVRGRNQPQHF.

This clone ranks as medium-sized (0.01 to 0.1%). The V and J genes are TRBV19 and TRBJ1-2; D is perhaps TRBD1 (5 bases). Germline CDR1 and CDR2: LNHDA and SQIVND (reference sequence). Trimming stripped 3 bases from V and 7 bases from J, with 9 bases between. The CDR3 has 12 amino acids. CDR3 sequence reads: CASSIGGAGYTF. Written as DNA, the CDR3 is TGTGCCAGTAGTATTGGAGGGGCTGGCTACACCTTC.

V usage is TRBV28 and J usage is TRBJ2-5; no reliable D call. This CDR3 is built from 13 residues. Trimming cost V 7 bases and J 5 bases, with 14 bases left between them. CDR1 MDHEN and CDR2 SYDVKM come from the germline V gene. DNA for the CDR3: TGTGCCAGCAAGGTGGGGAAATGGGAGACCCAGTACTTC. Its protein product is CASKVGKWETQYF. Full variable domain (missing parts from reference TRBV28 and TRBJ2-5): DVKVTQSSRYLVKRTGEKVFLECVQDMDHENMFWYRQDPGLGLRLIYFSYDVKMKEKGDIPEGYSVSREKKERFSLILESASTNQTSMYLCASKVGKWETQYFGPGTRLLVL.

The gene calls are TRBV2 and TRBJ2-7, with 8 nucleotides matching TRBD2. Germline trimming cut 3 bases from V and 7 bases from J; bases unmatched to any gene: 14. Germline CDR1 is SNHLY and CDR2 is FYNNEI. The CDR3 contains 16 residues. CDR3 nucleotides: TGTGCCAGCAGTGACGTTGCCGGGAGGGTAGGAGGAGAGCAGTACTTC. This gives the protein CASSDVAGRVGGEQYF.

The chain is built from TRBV2 and TRBJ1-2; D uncertain. This CDR3 has 12 residues. From germline, CDR1 is SNHLY and CDR2 FYNNEI. The V and J ends lost 6 bases and 5 bases respectively, with 10 bases between them. The CDR3 spells CASRGLGYGYTF. In DNA form, the CDR3 reads TGTGCCAGCAGGGGGTTGGGATATGGCTACACCTTC.